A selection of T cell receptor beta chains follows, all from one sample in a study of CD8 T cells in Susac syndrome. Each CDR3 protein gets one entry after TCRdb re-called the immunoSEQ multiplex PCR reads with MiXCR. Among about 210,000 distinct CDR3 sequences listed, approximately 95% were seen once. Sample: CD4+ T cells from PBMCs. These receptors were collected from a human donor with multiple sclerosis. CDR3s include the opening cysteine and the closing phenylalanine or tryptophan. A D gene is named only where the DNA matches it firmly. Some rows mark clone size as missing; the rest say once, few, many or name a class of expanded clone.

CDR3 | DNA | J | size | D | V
CSVRHSYGYTF | TGCAGCGTTCGACACAGCTATGGCTACACCTTC | TRBJ1-2 | . | . | TRBV29-1
CASSPSGQGMAQYF | TGTGCCAGCAGTCCAAGCGGACAGGGCATGGCCCAGTACTTC | TRBJ2-5 | . | TRBD1 | TRBV28
CASSYSPRGEKLFF | TGTGCCAGCAGTTACTCGCCCAGGGGCGAAAAACTGTTTTTT | TRBJ1-4 | . | . | TRBV6-5
CASSQLADNEQFF | TGCGCCAGCAGCCAACTAGCGGACAATGAGCAGTTCTTC | TRBJ2-1 | . | TRBD2 | TRBV5-1
CASSLASGRGYNEQFF | TGTGCCAGCAGCTTAGCGTCCGGGAGGGGGTACAATGAGCAGTTCTTC | TRBJ2-1 | . | TRBD2 | TRBV11-3
CASSLNNYEQYF | TGTGCCAGCAGTTTGAACAACTACGAGCAGTACTTC | TRBJ2-7 | . | . | TRBV27
CASSPPAGGPNEQYF | TGTGCCAGCTCACCACCCGCGGGAGGGCCGAACGAGCAGTACTTC | TRBJ2-7 | . | TRBD2 | TRBV18
CAWSVGLAGTDTQYF | TGTGCCTGGAGTGTAGGACTAGCGGGCACAGATACGCAGTATTTT | TRBJ2-3 | . | TRBD2 | TRBV30
CSARSDYQYF | TGCAGTGCTAGATCGGACTATCAGTACTTC | TRBJ2-4 | . | . | TRBV20-1
CSASRVDQPQHF | TGCAGTGCTAGCCGGGTGGATCAGCCCCAGCATTTT | TRBJ1-5 | . | . | TRBV20-1
CSVWASELETQYF | TGCAGTGTCTGGGCTAGTGAGTTAGAGACCCAGTACTTC | TRBJ2-5 | . | . | TRBV20-1
CASSLWEAGTETQYF | TGTGCCAGCAGCTTATGGGAGGCCGGAACGGAGACCCAGTACTTC | TRBJ2-5 | . | . | TRBV11-2
CASSQPQGARGTQYF | TGTGCCAGCAGCCAACCCCAGGGCGCCCGAGGGACGCAGTATTTT | TRBJ2-3 | once | . | TRBV14
CSVGISTDTQYF | TGCAGCGTGGGTATAAGCACAGATACGCAGTATTTT | TRBJ2-3 | . | . | TRBV29-1
CASMSSVADTQYF | TGTGCCAGCATGTCATCGGTAGCAGATACGCAGTATTTT | TRBJ2-3 | . | . | TRBV12-3/TRBV12-4
CASSQEGQTQYF | TGTGCCAGCAGCCAAGAAGGACAGACCCAGTACTTC | TRBJ2-5 | . | . | TRBV4-2
CASSVGKGQQYF | TGTGCCAGCAGCGTAGGAAAAGGACAGCAGTATTTT | TRBJ2-3 | . | . | TRBV9
CASSLSSLGYTF | TGTGCCAGCAGTTTATCCTCCTTGGGCTACACCTTC | TRBJ1-2 | . | . | TRBV28
CASSVQPNTGELFF | TGTGCCAGCAGCGTACAGCCGAACACCGGGGAGCTGTTTTTT | TRBJ2-2 | . | . | TRBV9
CAWSSGTSGRGYEQYF | TGTGCCTGGAGTTCAGGGACTAGCGGGAGGGGGTACGAGCAGTACTTC | TRBJ2-7 | . | TRBD2 | TRBV30
CASSSTDRDTEAFF | TGTGCCAGCAGCTCCACCGACAGGGACACTGAAGCTTTCTTT | TRBJ1-1 | once | TRBD1 | TRBV2
CASIQGGVSYNEQFF | TGTGCCAGCATCCAGGGGGGGGTTTCCTACAATGAGCAGTTCTTC | TRBJ2-1 | . | . | TRBV12-3/TRBV12-4
CASSLGGQGGADTQYF | TGCGCCAGCAGCCTGGGGGGACAGGGAGGAGCAGATACGCAGTATTTT | TRBJ2-3 | . | TRBD1 | TRBV5-1
CASSLWSQETQYF | TGTGCCAGCAGTTTGTGGTCACAAGAGACCCAGTACTTC | TRBJ2-5 | . | . | TRBV6-2/TRBV6-3
CASSPRGGLAKNIQYF | TGTGCCAGCAGCCCCCGCGGGGGCTTAGCCAAAAACATTCAGTACTTC | TRBJ2-4 | . | . | TRBV27
CASSQRTTRNTQYF | TGTGCCAGCAGTCAAAGGACTACGAGGAATACGCAGTATTTT | TRBJ2-3 | . | . | TRBV12-3/TRBV12-4
CATSSGSTDTQYF | TGTGCCACCAGCAGCGGCAGCACAGATACGCAGTATTTT | TRBJ2-3 | . | . | TRBV24-1
CATSQWNSYEQYF | TGTGCCACTTCCCAGTGGAACTCCTACGAGCAGTACTTC | TRBJ2-7 | . | . | TRBV3-1
CASRPLTGSYEQYF | TGTGCCAGCAGGCCTCTGACAGGGTCCTACGAGCAGTACTTC | TRBJ2-7 | . | TRBD1 | TRBV11-2
CASGGVVEQYF | TGCGCCAGTGGGGGAGTAGTTGAGCAGTACTTC | TRBJ2-7 | . | . | TRBV20-1
CSARSRENQPQHF | TGCAGTGCTAGGTCTAGGGAAAATCAGCCCCAGCATTTT | TRBJ1-5 | . | . | TRBV20-1
CASSLGLAGDKETQYF | TGTGCCAGCAGCCTGGGGCTAGCGGGGGACAAAGAGACCCAGTACTTC | TRBJ2-5 | . | TRBD2 | TRBV7-3
CAWSGSLRGTDTQYF | TGTGCCTGGAGTGGATCCCTGCGCGGTACAGATACGCAGTATTTT | TRBJ2-3 | . | . | TRBV30
CASSLGVTAGNEQFF | TGCGCCAGCAGCTTGGGTGTGACAGCGGGGAATGAGCAGTTCTTC | TRBJ2-1 | . | TRBD2 | TRBV5-1
CASSVSVDPITGLRETQYF | TGTGCCAGCAGCGTCTCCGTCGACCCGATAACAGGGCTGAGGGAGACCCAGTACTTC | TRBJ2-5 | . | . | TRBV9
CASSPHSGAYNEQFF | TGTGCCAGCAGCCCTCATTCGGGTGCCTACAATGAGCAGTTCTTC | TRBJ2-1 | . | . | TRBV9
CASSYSNSNWYGYTF | TGTGCCAGCAGTTACTCGAATTCGAATTGGTATGGCTACACCTTC | TRBJ1-2 | . | . | TRBV6-5
CASSLGQGADTQYF | TGTGCCAGCAGTTTGGGACAGGGGGCCGATACGCAGTATTTT | TRBJ2-3 | few | TRBD1 | TRBV12-3/TRBV12-4
CASSYSIRAGGEQYF | TGTGCCAGCAGTTACTCGATTCGAGCGGGAGGCGAGCAGTACTTC | TRBJ2-7 | . | TRBD2 | TRBV6-5
CSVIGTGDTYEQYF | TGCAGCGTTATTGGGACAGGGGACACCTACGAGCAGTACTTC | TRBJ2-7 | . | TRBD1 | TRBV29-1
CASSLSNPETQYF | TGTGCCAGCAGCTTATCCAACCCGGAGACCCAGTACTTC | TRBJ2-5 | . | . | TRBV7-9
CASIRRNEKLFF | TGTGCCAGCATCCGCCGGAATGAAAAACTGTTTTTT | TRBJ1-4 | . | . | TRBV5-7
CATSRVPSGRELRGQYF | TGTGCCACCAGCAGAGTTCCTAGCGGGAGGGAACTACGAGGGCAGTACTTC | TRBJ2-7 | . | TRBD2 | TRBV15